The 19 T cell receptor beta chains listed next were all sequenced from one sample in a study of control samples from healthy donors and cancer patients. TCRdb keeps only in-frame clones here, not all; method: immunoSEQ multiplex PCR. The sample shows some 410,000 clones, around 90% of them seen only once. Source material: PBMCs. The receptors were gathered from a man aged 40-49 years with head and neck cancer.

The CDR3 bases are TGTGCCAGTAGTTCCCACTTAGGTGAGCAGTTCTTC. Amino acids: CASSSHLGEQFF. The V call is TRBV19, the J call TRBJ2-1; D unresolved. The V gene's germline CDR1 is LNHDA and CDR2 SQIVND (reference sequence). Trimming removed 5 bases from V and 9 bases from J, with 11 bases in between. The CDR3 spans 12 residues.

J is TRBJ2-3 and V is TRBV6-5; D possibly corresponds to TRBD1 (6 bases). The CDR3 runs 16 residues. V lost 0 bases to trimming and J lost 0 bases, with 10 bases between them. From germline, CDR1 is MNHEY and CDR2 SVGAGI. The CDR3 protein is CASSYSLDSSTDTQYF. CDR3 nucleotides: TGTGCCAGCAGTTACTCACTGGACAGCAGCACAGATACGCAGTATTTT.

The V and J genes are TRBV12-3 or TRBV12-4 and TRBJ1-2, with D hard to call. Trimming removed 3 bases from V and 5 bases from J, with 7 bases in between. The CDR3 contains 12 residues. The CDR3 DNA is TGTGCCAGCAGTTTTCAGGATTATGGCTACACCTTC. This gives the protein CASSFQDYGYTF.

The chain is built from TRBV4-3 and TRBJ2-3, with a tentative D call TRBD1 (5 bases). Germline CDR1 LGHNA, CDR2 YSLEER. The CDR3 is made up of 13 amino acids. Trimming stripped 0 bases from V and 6 bases from J, with 7 bases between. The CDR3, as DNA: TGCGCCAGCAGCCAAGAGGGGCGGGATACGCAGTATTTT. This translates into CASSQEGRDTQYF.

CDR3 protein: CASSDQGANTEAFF. The CDR3 DNA follows: TGCGCCAGCAGCGACCAGGGGGCGAACACTGAAGCTTTCTTT. The chain joins TRBV5-1 to TRBJ1-1, with 8 bases lining up with TRBD1. This CDR3 has 14 amino acids. From germline, CDR1 is SGHRS and CDR2 YFSETQ. V was pared by 4 bases and J by 1 base, with 3 bases of the junction left unmatched.

The genes are TRBV11-3 and TRBJ1-1; D may be TRBD1 (6 bases). Deletions cut 3 bases from V and 5 bases from J, with 10 bases between. The CDR3 contains 13 residues. CDR1 SGHNT and CDR2 YENEEA come from the germline V gene. The CDR3 nucleotides are TGTGCCAGCAGCTTCAGGGGAGGAACTGAAGCTTTCTTT. It is translated as CASSFRGGTEAFF.

This clone was seen a few times. This chain links TRBV27 with TRBJ2-1, with 9 positions matching TRBD2. The ends lost 7 bases at V and 5 bases at J; junction bases unmatched: 6. The germline V gene has CDR1 MNHEY and CDR2 SMNVEV (reference sequence). The CDR3 contains 14 residues. The CDR3: CASTGTSLDNEQFF. DNA for the CDR3: TGTGCCAGCACCGGGACTAGCCTAGACAATGAGCAGTTCTTC.

The chain's CDR3 is CAAGGLNTEAFF. CDR3 DNA: TGTGCCGCCGGGGGCTTGAACACTGAAGCTTTCTTT. J is TRBJ1-1 and V is TRBV6-5; D is perhaps TRBD1 (6 bases). The V and J ends lost 11 bases and 0 bases respectively, with 10 bases between them. CDR1 MNHEY and CDR2 SVGAGI come from the germline V gene. The CDR3 is 12 residues long.

The rearrangement joins TRBV18 to TRBJ2-1; weak D call: TRBD2 (6 bases). Germline V gene lookup returns CDR1 KGHSH and CDR2 LQKENI. The CDR3 is 16 amino acids. With 5 bases removed from V and 0 bases from J, the gap between germline ends came to 14 bases. The CDR3 sequence: CASSDALAPSYNEQFF. As DNA, the CDR3 is TGTGCCAGCTCAGACGCCCTAGCGCCCTCCTACAATGAGCAGTTCTTC.

This chain links TRBV10-3 with TRBJ2-7; 8 bases line up with TRBD1. Unmatched junction bases numbered 4, after V lost 0 bases and J lost 6 bases. Germline V CDR1 and CDR2: ENHRY, SYGVKD. The CDR3 extends over 14 amino acids. In DNA form, the CDR3 reads TGTGCCATCAGTGAGTCCGGGACAGGTTCCGAGCAGTACTTC. It is translated as CAISESGTGSEQYF.

This sequence joins TRBV27 and TRBJ2-2, with D perhaps matching TRBD1 (5 bases). This CDR3 has 14 amino acids. Germline V gene lookup returns CDR1 MNHEY and CDR2 SMNVEV (reference sequence). V was trimmed by 5 bases and J by 6 bases, leaving 13 bases between them. CDR3 amino acids: CASSPPRRAGELFF. CDR3 DNA: TGTGCCAGCAGTCCTCCCCGCAGGGCCGGGGAGCTGTTTTTT.

Only one count was recorded for this clone. Relative to the germline gene, one junction end is altered; a read error may explain this. CDR3 nucleotides: TGTGCTAGCAGCTTACTAGCGGGAGGGCACACAGATACGCAGTATTTT. Encoded protein: CASSLLAGGHTDTQYF. V and J are TRBV7-7 and TRBJ2-3; 13 positions agree with TRBD2. CDR3 length: 16 residues. Looked up from germline, CDR1 is SSHAT and CDR2 is FNYEAQ (reference sequence).

The chain combines TRBV6-2 or TRBV6-3 with TRBJ1-2; maybe TRBD1 (5 bases). The CDR3 extends over 16 amino acids. Trimming left V 0 bases short and J 0 bases short, with 11 bases between. Germline V gene data show CDR1 as MNHEY and CDR2 as SVGEGT. The CDR3 is CASSYSGTQTNYGYTF. Written as DNA, the CDR3 is TGTGCCAGCAGTTACTCGGGGACGCAAACTAACTATGGCTACACCTTC.

The chain is built from TRBV19 and TRBJ1-5; perhaps TRBD1 as D (6 bases). The CDR3 sequence is 14 residues long. V shed 1 base and J shed 5 bases, with 9 bases lying between them. Germline-derived CDR1 and CDR2 are LNHDA and SQIVND (reference sequence). The CDR3 nucleotides are TGTGCCAGTAGTATAGGAGGGGGGGATCAGCCCCAGCATTTT. Residues: CASSIGGGDQPQHF. Looking up the rest from reference TRBV19 and TRBJ1-5 gives the full variable domain: DGGITQSPKYLFRKEGQNVTLSCEQNLNHDAMYWYRQDPGQGLRLIYYSQIVNDFQKGDIAEGYSVSREKKESFPLTVTSAQKNPTAFYLCASSIGGGDQPQHFGDGTRLSIL.

The chain uses TRBV6-5 and TRBJ2-7; D not certain. The CDR3 runs 14 residues. V was shortened by 3 bases and J by 2 bases, with 11 bases between the two germline ends. Germline V gene lookup returns CDR1 MNHEY and CDR2 SVGAGI. CDR3 DNA: TGTGCCAGCAGTTATGGGCATTCACCCTACGAGCAGTACTTC. Protein product: CASSYGHSPYEQYF.

The rearrangement joins TRBV27 to TRBJ1-2, with a weak D call TRBD1 (5 bases). From germline, CDR1 is MNHEY and CDR2 SMNVEV (reference sequence). V was pared by 6 bases and J by 4 bases, with 18 bases between. This CDR3 contains 15 residues. The CDR3 sequence is CASRSSGWGSYGYTF. The CDR3 coding sequence is TGTGCCAGCAGATCGTCAGGGTGGGGATCCTATGGCTACACCTTC.

The rearrangement uses TRBV6-6 and TRBJ2-3, with 10 nucleotides matching TRBD1. The CDR3 covers 20 residues. V lost 5 bases to trimming and J lost 0 bases; unmatched junction nucleotides: 17. Germline V gene data show CDR1 as MNHNY and CDR2 as SVGAGI (reference sequence). In nucleotides, the CDR3 is TGTGCCAGCAGTAGATCCGGGACAGGGGCCGACCGTGCTAGCACAGATACGCAGTATTTT. Its translation is CASSRSGTGADRASTDTQYF.

The chain couples TRBV28 to TRBJ2-7; 7 bases align to TRBD1. The CDR3 runs 14 residues. The V and J ends lost 4 bases and 4 bases, in that order; junction bases with no gene match: 7. CDR1 is MDHEN and CDR2 is SYDVKM in the germline V gene. CDR3 residues: CASSSNRGGYEQYF. The CDR3 DNA reads as TGTGCCAGCAGTTCCAACAGGGGTGGGTACGAGCAGTACTTC.

J is TRBJ2-2 and V is TRBV19, with 8 bases fitting TRBD2. CDR3 size: 17 residues. The germline V gene encodes CDR1 LNHDA and CDR2 SQIVND (reference sequence). With V trimmed by 5 bases and J by 2 bases, 10 bases remained unmatched. This CDR3 is CASSPPVTSVNTGELFF. CDR3 sequence (DNA): TGTGCCAGTAGTCCTCCCGTGACTAGCGTCAACACCGGGGAGCTGTTTTTT.